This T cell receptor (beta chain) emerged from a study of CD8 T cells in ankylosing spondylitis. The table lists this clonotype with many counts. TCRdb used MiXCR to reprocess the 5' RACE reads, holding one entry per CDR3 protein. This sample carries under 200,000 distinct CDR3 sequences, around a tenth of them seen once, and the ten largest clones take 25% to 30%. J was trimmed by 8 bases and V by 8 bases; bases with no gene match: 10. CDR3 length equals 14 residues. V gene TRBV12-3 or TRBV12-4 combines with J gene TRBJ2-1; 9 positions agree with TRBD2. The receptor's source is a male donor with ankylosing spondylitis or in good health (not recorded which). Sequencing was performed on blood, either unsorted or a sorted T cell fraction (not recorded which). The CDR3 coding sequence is TGTGCCAGCCTCCAAGGCGGGGGGGCCGATGAGCAGTTCTTC. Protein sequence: CASLQGGGADEQFF.